One T cell receptor (beta chain) is described in this entry. This sample was taken from a study of blood T cells in healthy people across ages. A second PCR, run for 7 to 11 cycles, used a sample-barcoded 5' primer plus a J-beta primer mix. MiXCR was run by TCRdb on the 5' RACE reads, yielding one entry per CDR3 protein. Here the sample spans about 1.4 million distinct CDR3 sequences, 59% being singletons. The CDR3 length is 14 residues. From germline, CDR1 is MDHEN and CDR2 SYDVKM. The V end lost 7 bases, the J end lost 11 bases, and 23 bases lay between the germline ends. This sequence originates from a man aged 18 to 35 in good health. Specimen: blood. The chain employs TRBV28 and TRBJ2-5; no reliable D call. The DNA for the CDR3 is TGTGCCAGCACCGACGGGTCCTACTACAATGAGCAGTACTTC. Translation gives CASTDGSYYNEQYF. The complete variable domain, with remaining parts taken from reference TRBV28 and TRBJ2-5, reads DVKVTQSSRYLVKRTGEKVFLECVQDMDHENMFWYRQDPGLGLRLIYFSYDVKMKEKGDIPEGYSVSREKKERFSLILESASTNQTSMYLCASTDGSYYNEQYFGPGTRLLVL.